This T cell receptor beta chain came from a study of regulatory T cells in long-lasting Graves disease (dated by TCRdb to the early 2020s). Study-wide context: In the newly diagnosed Graves' disease group, patients had been taking antithyroid drugs for less than 3 months. The study was conducted in China and was registered as a clinical trial. TCR sequencing covered roughly 13 persistent and roughly 20 newly diagnosed Graves' disease patients, about 35 samples in total. Peripheral blood TCR sequencing and RNA sequencing compared persistent Graves' disease patients with newly diagnosed Graves' disease patients. Paper-wide results and their limitations: The authors acknowledged the small sample size as a limitation that may reduce accuracy. Lower TCR Shannon entropy and fewer highly expanded clones were observed in persistent Graves' disease patients than in newly diagnosed patients, which suggested clonal expansion. Preferential use of TRBV28, TRBJ1-2 and TRBJ2-5 was observed in persistent disease, whereas TRBV20-1 and TRBJ2-1 were favored in newly diagnosed disease. Persistent patients shared more public clonotypes among themselves (around 3,000) than newly diagnosed patients did (approximately 870). Peripheral blood alone was examined, since thyroid tissue, which constituted the primary lesion, could not be accessed. Sequencing and analysis were limited to the TCR beta chain.

Read against the paper, the sample's time point label means: newly diagnosed GD, antithyroid drugs for less than 3 months. For both TCR sequencing and RNA sequencing, RNA was extracted from PBMCs in TRIzol. Graves' disease was diagnosed according to American Thyroid Association guidelines. Recruitment of patients was carried out at an endocrinology department in Xi'an, China. Each patient gave 7 to 9.5 milliliters of peripheral blood, collected in an EDTA anticoagulant tube. Ficoll Paque Plus density gradient separation was used to isolate PBMCs, and no additional T cell sorting was done. An Agilent 2100 Bioanalyzer and agarose gel were used to check RNA quality, while a NanoDrop 2000 measured RNA concentration. The germline ends are 7 bases apart after V is trimmed by 5 bases and J by 8 bases. The CDR3 holds 11 amino acids from the cysteine to the phenylalanine. The only DNA kept is the CDR3, 33 bases in frame from the first base. CDR1 and CDR2, looked up from the germline V gene (reference sequence), are LNHDA and SQIVND.

This clonotype was observed many times. Which antigen it targets is not known. No much larger clonotype is one base removed from it; base qualities were not supplied. The library was produced with multiplex PCR. For sequencing, an Illumina HiSeq 4000 was employed. iRepertoire HTBI primers and Arm-PCR amplification of CDR3 regions were used to construct TCR beta libraries. Gel purification was performed on PCR products prior to sequencing. The authors' analysis ran thus. Across samples, fewer than 70 TRBV and approximately 15 TRBJ segments were identified and used for gene usage analysis of CDR3 amino acid clonotypes. COPE and FqMerger were used to merge the filtered high-quality paired reads into contigs. BLAST was used to align contigs to IMGT TRBV, TRBD and TRBJ reference genes, with CDR3 defined following IMGT. Any clonotype with a frequency above 0.1% was classified as a highly expanded clone. Repertoire diversity was measured by Shannon entropy, and V-J evenness by the Gini coefficient. Public clonotypes were defined as clonotypes shared by more than one individual. TCRdb reprocessing: public reads trimmed at Q25 with fastp, clones called with MiXCR, in-frame beta chains kept. Duplicate CDR3 protein sequences are folded into a single record with the most common DNA and genes. Here the V and J calls rest on TCRdb's processing, not on the authors' analysis. Within this sample are 250,000 to 400,000 distinct CDR3 sequences, with 18% of them counted one time only. The ten largest make up more than 35% of the sample.

This receptor was identified in a female donor with Graves disease. The sample consisted of peripheral blood mononuclear cells (PBMCs), taken at new diagnosis, from a patient treated with antithyroid drugs. The chain links TRBV19 with TRBJ1-3; no confident D gene assignment can be made. The DNA sequence reads TGTGCCAGTAGTTCTCTATACACCATATATTTT. This encodes CASSSLYTIYF.